The 11 T cell receptor beta chains below all came from one sample that was sequenced in a study of T cells in Graves' hyperthyroidism and ophthalmopathy. Authors of the study amplified TCR beta CDR3 regions from RNA transcripts. TCR CDR3 regions were first amplified by RT-PCR with HTBI primers. One entry per CDR3 protein, called by TCRdb with MiXCR from the multiplex PCR reads. This repertoire shows around 350,000 distinct CDR3 sequences, approximately 20% found once; its top ten account for around 3.6%. The sample consisted of blood. The source is a woman younger than 35 with Graves' hyperthyroidism.

This clonotype was seen ten or more times. The CDR3 DNA reads TGTGCCAGCAGCTTAGCAGGGACGTCCTACGAGCAGTACTTC. Its protein is CASSLAGTSYEQYF. The rearrangement joins TRBV7-9 to TRBJ2-7; tentatively, D is TRBD1 or TRBD2 (5 bases each). Per germline, CDR1 SEHNR and CDR2 FQNEAQ (reference sequence). CDR3 length equals 14 residues. Trimming removed 0 bases at V and 1 base at J, with 7 bases between.

The table lists this clonotype with many counts. CDR3 amino acids: CSARDLGQGAETQYF. CDR3 coding DNA: TGCAGTGCTAGAGATCTGGGACAGGGGGCAGAGACCCAGTACTTC. The chain combines TRBV20-1 with TRBJ2-5, with TRBD1 matching over 12 bases. The CDR3 consists of 15 residues. V shed 0 bases, J shed 4 bases, and the junction held 3 bases outside the gene matches. Germline V gene sequence: CDR1 DFQATT, CDR2 SNEGSKA (reference sequence).

This clonotype was observed at least ten times. This rearrangement joins TRBV29-1 to TRBJ2-5, with TRBD1 identical over 7 bases. This CDR3 has 12 residues. Per germline, CDR1 SQVTM and CDR2 ANQGSEA. After removal of 5 bases from V and 3 bases from J, the junction contained 3 bases not matched to a gene. The CDR3 bases are TGCAGCGTTTCGACAGGGAAAGAGACCCAGTACTTC. Residues: CSVSTGKETQYF.

This clonotype was counted many times. This chain links TRBV20-1 with TRBJ2-7, with 8 bases identical to TRBD1. V shed 2 bases, J shed 4 bases, and the junction held 7 bases outside the gene matches. Looked up from germline, CDR1 is DFQATT and CDR2 is SNEGSKA (reference sequence). The CDR3 runs 14 residues. DNA for the CDR3: TGCAGTGCTAGAACGGACAGGGCACCTTACGAGCAGTACTTC. Translation gives CSARTDRAPYEQYF.

In its sample, this clonotype was seen a few times. The chain links TRBV27 to TRBJ2-5; 9 bases line up with TRBD2. Losses at the gene ends were 6 bases for V and 5 bases for J; bases not matched to a gene: 7. The length of the CDR3 is 14 residues. CDR1 and CDR2 (germline): MNHEY, SMNVEV (reference sequence). The CDR3 region has the DNA TGTGCCAGCAGACGGATAGCGGGGGTGGAGACCCAGTACTTC. This encodes CASRRIAGVETQYF.

The sample holds many counts of this clonotype. The V gene is TRBV6-1, the J gene TRBJ2-7, with TRBD1 matching over 7 bases. J gave up 2 bases and V 4 bases, and 2 bases lay outside the gene matches. This CDR3 spans 13 amino acids. Looked up from germline, CDR1 is MNHNS and CDR2 is SASEGT. CDR3 bases: TGTGCCAGCAGTGTCGGGACAGCCTACGAGCAGTACTTC. Translating gives CASSVGTAYEQYF.

This clonotype has ten or more counts. Written as DNA, the CDR3 is TGTGCCACCGATCCCGGACAGGGGAACACCGGGGAGCTGTTTTTT. Protein: CATDPGQGNTGELFF. V usage is TRBV24-1 and J usage is TRBJ2-2; 8 nucleotides match TRBD1. J lost 1 base, V lost 9 bases, and 6 bases had no gene match. The germline CDR1 and CDR2 sequences are KGHDR and SFDVKD. The CDR3 spans 15 residues.

Written as DNA, the CDR3 is TGTGCCAGCAGAGCAAATCAGGGGGAGGACTATGGCTACACCTTC. Translating gives CASRANQGEDYGYTF. The chain recombines TRBV9 with TRBJ1-2; 7 positions agree with TRBD1. CDR3 size: 15 residues. Germline V gene lookup returns CDR1 SGDLS and CDR2 YYNGEE. The trim removed 5 bases at V and 3 bases at J, leaving 10 bases unmatched.

To note about this clonotype: No conserved phenylalanine or tryptophan is present at the end of the CDR3, so a read error is the likely explanation. The chain combines TRBV11-2 with TRBJ2-7; D is possibly TRBD1 (6 bases). V shed 5 bases and J shed 6 bases, with 14 bases lying between them. This CDR3 contains 13 residues. The V gene's germline CDR1 is SGHAT and CDR2 FQNNGV. CDR3 region: CASSVTGTLEQYY. CDR3 nucleotide sequence: TGTGCCAGCAGCGTCACCGGGACACTCGAGCAGTACTAC.

This clonotype showed up many times. The chain joins TRBV7-9 to TRBJ1-1; TRBD1 might be the D (6 bases). Trimming removed 5 bases from V and 1 base from J, with 11 bases in between. Germline V gene sequence: CDR1 SEHNR, CDR2 FQNEAQ (reference sequence). CDR3 length equals 14 residues. CDR3 bases: TGTGCCAGCAGCCGACACAGGGAGAACACTGAAGCTTTCTTT. The encoded protein is CASSRHRENTEAFF.

This clonotype appeared many times. V usage is TRBV9 and J usage is TRBJ1-2; D might be TRBD1 (5 bases). This CDR3 is 14 amino acids long. V was shortened by 3 bases and J by 8 bases, with 17 bases between the two germline ends. CDR1 is SGDLS, CDR2 YYNGEE, per germline. As DNA, the CDR3 is TGTGCCAGCAGCGCAGACGGGGGGGTAGAAGGCTACACCTTC. Translated, it gives CASSADGGVEGYTF.